This entry concerns a single T cell receptor (beta chain). Its antigen is unknown. This record comes from a study of cytomegalovirus exposure and HLA in healthy donors. Study overall: Earlier work reported approximately 110 million unique TCR beta sequences from 150 million to 200 million T cells.

Findings and caveats of the study: A prior analysis recorded that most TCR beta V segments were productive about 90% or about 30% of the time. Roughly uniform depth of sequencing across donors was assumed in presence/absence analyses.

It was with 60 Vbeta and 13 Jbeta primers that the PCR ran. TCRdb keeps only in-frame clones here, not all; method: immunoSEQ multiplex PCR. The sample has approximately 220,000 clones, 65% to 85% seen once. Germline CDR1 is MNHNS and CDR2 is SASEGT. The CDR3 has 13 amino acids. V gave up 1 base and J gave up 4 bases, with 5 bases separating them. The clonotype originates from a boy under 10 years old in good health and CMV-seronegative. The specimen was PBMCs. This sequence joins TRBV6-1 and TRBJ1-3; D is ambiguous. CDR3 bases: TGTGCCAGCAGTGAAGTTCCGGGAAACACCATATATTTT. Translated: CASSEVPGNTIYF.